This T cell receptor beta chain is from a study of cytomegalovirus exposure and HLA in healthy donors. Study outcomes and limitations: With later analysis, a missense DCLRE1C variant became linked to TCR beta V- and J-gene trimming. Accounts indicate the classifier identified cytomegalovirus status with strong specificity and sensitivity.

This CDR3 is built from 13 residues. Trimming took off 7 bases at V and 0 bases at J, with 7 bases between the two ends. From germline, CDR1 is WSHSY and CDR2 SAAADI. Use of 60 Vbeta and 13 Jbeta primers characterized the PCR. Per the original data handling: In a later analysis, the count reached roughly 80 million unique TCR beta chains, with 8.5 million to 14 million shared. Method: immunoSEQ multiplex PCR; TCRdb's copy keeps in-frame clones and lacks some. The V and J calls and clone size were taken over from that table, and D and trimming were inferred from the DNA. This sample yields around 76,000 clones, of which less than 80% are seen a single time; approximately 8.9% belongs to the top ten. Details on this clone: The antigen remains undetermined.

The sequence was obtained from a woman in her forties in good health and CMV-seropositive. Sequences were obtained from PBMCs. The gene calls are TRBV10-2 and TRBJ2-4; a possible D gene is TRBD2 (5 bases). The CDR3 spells CASTDLAKNIQYF. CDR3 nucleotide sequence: TGCGCCAGCACGGACTTAGCCAAAAACATTCAGTACTTC.